Each of the 18 T cell receptor beta chains below was sequenced from the same sample in a study of blood T cell repertoires in COVID-19 (dated by TCRdb to 2020 to 2022). Library preparation used the immunoSEQ multiplex PCR assay. As stored in TCRdb, this immuneACCESS dataset retains in-frame rearrangements with V and J assigned. A fraction of the clones does not appear; measured against another copy, unresolved V genes explain less than half of the discrepancy, and the remainder lacks a known reason. The sample table holds approximately 380,000 clones, of which more than 75% were seen once. Roughly 1.2% of the sample comes from the top ten. Material for sequencing was PBMCs or T cells enriched from blood (not recorded which). Receptor source: a woman between 18 and 29 years old who had recovered from COVID-19.

The sample holds one count of this clone. The chain is built from TRBV6-5 and TRBJ1-5, with D hard to call. V was shortened by 6 bases and J by 0 bases, with 9 bases between the two germline ends. This CDR3 comprises 14 residues. CDR1 is MNHEY, CDR2 SVGAGI, per germline. The chain's CDR3 is CASRDLHSNQPQHF. The CDR3, as DNA: TGTGCCAGCAGAGATTTACATAGCAATCAGCCCCAGCATTTT.

V and J are TRBV9 and TRBJ2-3; 9 nucleotides agree with TRBD2. The germline gives CDR1 SGDLS, CDR2 YYNGEE. The trim removed 4 bases at V and 0 bases at J, leaving 3 bases unmatched. CDR3 length: 15 residues. CDR3 bases: TGTGCCAGCAGCTCTAGCGGGGCTAGCACAGATACGCAGTATTTT. It translates to CASSSSGASTDTQYF.

The chain employs TRBV30 and TRBJ2-1; 7 positions match TRBD1. V was clipped by 2 bases and J by 5 bases; unmatched bases: 6. Germline CDR1 and CDR2: GTSNPN and SVGIG (reference sequence). CDR3 length: 14 residues. The CDR3 loop reads CAWSRQGWDNEQFF. CDR3 DNA sequence: TGTGCCTGGAGTCGACAGGGTTGGGACAATGAGCAGTTCTTC.

CDR3: CASSPDRVGGELFF. In DNA form, the CDR3 reads TGCGCCAGCAGCCCCGACAGGGTGGGCGGGGAGCTGTTTTTT. The J gene is TRBJ2-2, the V gene TRBV5-1; TRBD1 matches 7 bases. The germline gives CDR1 SGHRS, CDR2 YFSETQ. The CDR3 is 14 residues long. Losses at the gene ends were 4 bases for V and 7 bases for J; bases not matched to a gene: 7.

This chain links TRBV19 with TRBJ1-1; D is uncertain. V was shortened by 2 bases and J by 7 bases, with 8 bases between the two germline ends. The CDR3 is 12 residues long. CDR1 LNHDA and CDR2 SQIVND come from the germline V gene (reference sequence). As DNA, the CDR3 is TGTGCCAGTAGTATAAAAGGGAGTGAAGCTTTCTTT. It yields the protein CASSIKGSEAFF. The variable domain in full, with the rest retrieved from reference TRBV19 and TRBJ1-1, is DGGITQSPKYLFRKEGQNVTLSCEQNLNHDAMYWYRQDPGQGLRLIYYSQIVNDFQKGDIAEGYSVSREKKESFPLTVTSAQKNPTAFYLCASSIKGSEAFFGQGTRLTVV.

Details on this clone: The sample carries other DNA sequences with the same CDR3. V usage is TRBV6-5 and J usage is TRBJ1-6; 9 bases line up with TRBD1. Germline CDR1 is MNHEY and CDR2 is SVGAGI. The CDR3 spans 15 residues. After removal of 0 bases from V and 10 bases from J, the junction contained 4 bases not matched to a gene. CDR3 in amino acids: CASSYSGQGGSPLHF. CDR3 in DNA: TGTGCCAGCAGTTACTCGGGACAGGGTGGATCACCCCTCCACTTT.

The V call is TRBV4-2, the J call TRBJ2-7; the match to TRBD2 covers 8 bases. CDR3 length: 16 amino acids. Losses at the gene ends were 1 base for V and 2 bases for J; bases not matched to a gene: 7. Germline-derived CDR1 and CDR2 are LGHNA and YNFKEQ. The CDR3 DNA sequence: TGTGCCAGCAGCCAAGCCGCCGGGGGGGGGACCTACGAGCAGTACTTC. It yields the protein CASSQAAGGGTYEQYF.

The chain combines TRBV9 with TRBJ1-5; a weak D match, TRBD1 (6 bases). The V gene lost 2 bases and the J gene lost 4 bases, with 10 bases spanning the gap. The CDR3 extends over 14 amino acids. Looked up from germline, CDR1 is SGDLS and CDR2 is YYNGEE. In DNA, the CDR3 is TGTGCCAGCAGCGTCCACGGACAGAATCAGCCCCAGCATTTT. Protein: CASSVHGQNQPQHF.

In DNA, the CDR3 is TGTGCCACCAGTGCCAGGACAGGGAATGGCTACACCTTC. It yields the protein CATSARTGNGYTF. The V call is TRBV24-1, the J call TRBJ1-2, with 8 bases fitting TRBD1. V gave up 5 bases and J gave up 6 bases; unmatched junction bases: 4. CDR3 length: 13 amino acids. In germline, CDR1 is KGHDR, CDR2 SFDVKD.

The chain combines TRBV9 with TRBJ2-3, with a tentative D call TRBD2 (6 bases). CDR3 length: 18 residues. Germline V CDR1 and CDR2: SGDLS, YYNGEE. V gave up 3 bases and J gave up 0 bases, with 20 bases separating them. CDR3: CASSGGRRVAVSTDTQYF. As DNA, the CDR3 is TGTGCCAGCAGCGGAGGGAGGCGGGTCGCGGTAAGCACAGATACGCAGTATTTT.

This chain links TRBV23-1 with TRBJ1-1, with D tentatively TRBD1 (6 bases). TRBV23-1 is known as an ORF, though its function is uncertain. The V gene lost 6 bases and the J gene lost 6 bases, with 20 bases spanning the gap. The CDR3 covers 15 residues. DNA of the CDR3: TGCGCCAGCAGACCCTGGACAGATACATTAGCTGAAGCTTTCTTT. Amino acid sequence: CASRPWTDTLAEAFF.

V gene TRBV5-1 combines with J gene TRBJ2-1; D call uncertain. The germline V and J ends were trimmed by 0 bases and 13 bases, with 11 bases remaining between them. Germline V gene data show CDR1 as SGHRS and CDR2 as YFSETQ. The CDR3 spans 12 residues. CDR3 bases: TGCGCCAGCAGCTTGGCCGCTAGTTACCAGTTCTTC. Translated: CASSLAASYQFF.

The chain employs TRBV29-1 and TRBJ1-4, with 11 bases aligning to TRBD1. Germline V lookup: CDR1 SQVTM, CDR2 ANQGSEA. V was clipped by 7 bases and J by 8 bases; unmatched bases: 3. The CDR3 loop spans 12 amino acids. CDR3 sequence: CSAGTGGEKLFF. The CDR3 bases are TGCAGCGCCGGGACAGGGGGAGAAAAACTGTTTTTT.

This clone was seen a single time. The rearrangement joins TRBV3-1 (or the pseudogene TRBV3-2) to TRBJ1-1; D not resolved. The germline V gene encodes CDR1 LGHDT and CDR2 YNNKEL (reference sequence). The V end lost 7 bases, the J end lost 2 bases, and 8 bases lay between the germline ends. The CDR3 length is 12 residues. The CDR3, as DNA: TGTGCCAGCACCAACAGTAACACTGAAGCTTTCTTT. Its protein product is CASTNSNTEAFF.

V and J are TRBV27 and TRBJ1-2, with D unclear. Germline V gene lookup returns CDR1 MNHEY and CDR2 SMNVEV (reference sequence). CDR3 size: 13 residues. V shed 5 bases and J shed 4 bases, with 11 bases lying between them. The DNA for the CDR3 is TGTGCCAGCAGTCCACAGCCTCCCTATGGCTACACCTTC. It codes for CASSPQPPYGYTF.

This chain uses TRBV5-5 with TRBJ1-6, with 8 bases aligning to TRBD1. V was clipped by 4 bases and J by 9 bases; unmatched bases: 3. The CDR3 loop spans 13 amino acids. CDR1 is SGHKS and CDR2 is YYEKEE in the germline V gene (reference sequence). The CDR3 DNA reads as TGTGCCAGCAGCGAAACAGGGGGTTCACCCCTCCACTTT. Protein product: CASSETGGSPLHF.

V gene TRBV29-1 combines with J gene TRBJ2-3; 8 positions agree with TRBD2. Germline V CDR1 and CDR2: SQVTM, ANQGSEA. This CDR3 contains 14 residues. V lost 5 bases to trimming and J lost 5 bases; unmatched junction nucleotides: 9. The CDR3 reads CSVSRGGFIDTQYF. In DNA form, the CDR3 reads TGCAGCGTTAGTCGGGGGGGCTTTATAGATACGCAGTATTTT.

The table lists this clone with a count of one. The V and J genes are TRBV6-4 and TRBJ2-3; D might be TRBD1 (5 bases). V was trimmed by 0 bases and J by 6 bases, leaving 7 bases between them. Germline V gene sequence: CDR1 MRHNA, CDR2 SNTAGT. The CDR3 has 13 amino acids. This CDR3 reads CASSDSRQDTQYF. CDR3 sequence (DNA): TGTGCCAGCAGTGACTCGAGACAGGATACGCAGTATTTT.